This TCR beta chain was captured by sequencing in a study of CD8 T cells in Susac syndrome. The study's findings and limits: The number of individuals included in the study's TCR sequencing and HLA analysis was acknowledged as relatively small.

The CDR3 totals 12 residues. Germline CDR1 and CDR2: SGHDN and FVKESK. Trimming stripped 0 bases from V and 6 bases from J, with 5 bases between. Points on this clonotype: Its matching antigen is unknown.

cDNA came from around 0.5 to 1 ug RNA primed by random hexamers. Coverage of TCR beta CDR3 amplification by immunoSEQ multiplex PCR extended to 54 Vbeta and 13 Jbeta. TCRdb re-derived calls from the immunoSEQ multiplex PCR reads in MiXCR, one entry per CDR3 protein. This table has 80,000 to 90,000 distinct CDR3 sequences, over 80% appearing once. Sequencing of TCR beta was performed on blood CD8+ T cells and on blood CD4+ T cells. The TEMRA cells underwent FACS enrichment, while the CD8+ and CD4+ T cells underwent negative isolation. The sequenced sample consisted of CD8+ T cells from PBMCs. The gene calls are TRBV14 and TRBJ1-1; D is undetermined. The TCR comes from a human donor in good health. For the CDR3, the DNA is TGTGCCAGCAGCCAAGAGGGGTCTGAAGCTTTCTTT. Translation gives CASSQEGSEAFF.